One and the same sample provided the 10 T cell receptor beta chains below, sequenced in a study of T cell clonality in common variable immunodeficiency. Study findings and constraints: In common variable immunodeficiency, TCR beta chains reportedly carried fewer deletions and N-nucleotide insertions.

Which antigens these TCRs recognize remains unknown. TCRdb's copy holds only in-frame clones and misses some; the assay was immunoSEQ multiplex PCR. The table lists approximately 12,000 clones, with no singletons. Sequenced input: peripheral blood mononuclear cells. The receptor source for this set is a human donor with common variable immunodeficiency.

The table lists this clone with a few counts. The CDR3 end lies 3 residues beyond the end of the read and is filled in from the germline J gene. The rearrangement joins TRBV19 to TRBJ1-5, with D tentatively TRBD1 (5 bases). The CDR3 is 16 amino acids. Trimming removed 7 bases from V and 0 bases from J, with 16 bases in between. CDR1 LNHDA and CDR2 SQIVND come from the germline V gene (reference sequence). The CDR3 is CASTASQVRSNQPQHF. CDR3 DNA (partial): TGTGCCAGTACCGCATCACAGGTGCGTAGCAATCAGCCC.

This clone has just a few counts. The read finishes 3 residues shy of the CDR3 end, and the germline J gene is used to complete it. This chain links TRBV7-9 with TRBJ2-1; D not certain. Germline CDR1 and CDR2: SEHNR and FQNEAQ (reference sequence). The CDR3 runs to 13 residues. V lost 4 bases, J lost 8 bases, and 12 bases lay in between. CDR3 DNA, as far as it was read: TGTGCCAGCAGCTCTAGATTATGGGATGAG. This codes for CASSSRLWDE. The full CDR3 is CASSSRLWDEQFF.

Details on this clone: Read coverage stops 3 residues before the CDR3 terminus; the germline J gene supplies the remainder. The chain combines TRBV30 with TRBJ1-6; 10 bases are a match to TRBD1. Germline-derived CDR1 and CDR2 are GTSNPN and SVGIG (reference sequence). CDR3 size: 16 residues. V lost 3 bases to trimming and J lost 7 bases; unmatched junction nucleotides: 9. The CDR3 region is CAWSAGTGARNSPLHF. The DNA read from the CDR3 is TGTGCCTGGAGCGCCGGGACAGGGGCCAGAAATTCACCC.

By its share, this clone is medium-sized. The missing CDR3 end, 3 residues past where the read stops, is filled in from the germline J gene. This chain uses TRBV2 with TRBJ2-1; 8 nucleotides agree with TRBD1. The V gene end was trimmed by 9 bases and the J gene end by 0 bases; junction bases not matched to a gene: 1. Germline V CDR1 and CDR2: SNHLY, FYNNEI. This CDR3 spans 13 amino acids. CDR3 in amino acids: CARTGGSYNEQFF. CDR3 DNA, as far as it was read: TGTGCCAGAACAGGGGGCTCCTACAATGAG.

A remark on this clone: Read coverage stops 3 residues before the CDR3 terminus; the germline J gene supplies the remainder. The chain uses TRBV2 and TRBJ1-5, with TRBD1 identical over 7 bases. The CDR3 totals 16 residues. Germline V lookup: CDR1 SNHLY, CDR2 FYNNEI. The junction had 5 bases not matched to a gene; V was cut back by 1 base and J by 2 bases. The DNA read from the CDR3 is TGTGCCAGCAGTGAAGAAGGGGGCCAGGGCAATCAGCCC. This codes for CASSEEGGQGNQP. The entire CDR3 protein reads CASSEEGGQGNQPQHF.

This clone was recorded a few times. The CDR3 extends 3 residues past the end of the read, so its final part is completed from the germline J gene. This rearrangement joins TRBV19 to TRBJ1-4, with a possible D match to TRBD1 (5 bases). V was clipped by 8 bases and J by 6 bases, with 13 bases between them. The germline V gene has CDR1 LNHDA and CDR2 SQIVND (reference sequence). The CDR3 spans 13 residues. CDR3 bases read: TGTGCCAGTCGGGGGGGGACGTATGAAAAA. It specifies CASRGGTYEK. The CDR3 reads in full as CASRGGTYEKLFF. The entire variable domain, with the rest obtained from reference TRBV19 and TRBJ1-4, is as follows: DGGITQSPKYLFRKEGQNVTLSCEQNLNHDAMYWYRQDPGQGLRLIYYSQIVNDFQKGDIAEGYSVSREKKESFPLTVTSAQKNPTAFYLCASRGGTYEKLFFGSGTQLSVL.

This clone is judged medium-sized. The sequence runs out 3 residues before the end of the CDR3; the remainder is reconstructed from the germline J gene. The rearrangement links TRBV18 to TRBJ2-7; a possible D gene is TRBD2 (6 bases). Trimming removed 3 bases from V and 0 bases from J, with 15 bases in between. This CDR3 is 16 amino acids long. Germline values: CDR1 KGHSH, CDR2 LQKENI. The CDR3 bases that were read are TGTGCCAGCTCACCGATTGCGGGACTGAGCTCCTACGAG. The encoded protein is CASSPIAGLSSYE. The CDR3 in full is CASSPIAGLSSYEQYF.

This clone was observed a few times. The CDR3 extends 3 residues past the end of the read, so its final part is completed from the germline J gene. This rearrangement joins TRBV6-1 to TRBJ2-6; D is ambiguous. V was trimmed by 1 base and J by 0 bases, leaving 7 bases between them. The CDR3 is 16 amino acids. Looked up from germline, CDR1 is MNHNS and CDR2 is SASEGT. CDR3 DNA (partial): TGTGCCAGCAGTGAAGGACATCTCTCTGGGGCCAACGTC. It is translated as CASSEGHLSGANV. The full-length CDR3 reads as CASSEGHLSGANVLTF.

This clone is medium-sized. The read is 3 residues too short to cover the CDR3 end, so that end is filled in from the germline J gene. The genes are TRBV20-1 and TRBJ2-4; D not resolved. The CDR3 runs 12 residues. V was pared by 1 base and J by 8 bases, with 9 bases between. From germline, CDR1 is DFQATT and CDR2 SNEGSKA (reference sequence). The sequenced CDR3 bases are TGCAGTGCTAGAGCCGAGGTCGACATT. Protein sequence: CSARAEVDI. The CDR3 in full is CSARAEVDIQYF.

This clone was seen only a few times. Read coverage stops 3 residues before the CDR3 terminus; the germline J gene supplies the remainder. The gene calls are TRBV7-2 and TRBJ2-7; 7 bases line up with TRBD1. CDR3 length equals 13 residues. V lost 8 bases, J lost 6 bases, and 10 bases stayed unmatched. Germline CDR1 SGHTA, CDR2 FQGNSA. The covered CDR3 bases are TGTGCCAGCTGCCGGGACAGCATCTCCGAG. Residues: CASCRDSISE. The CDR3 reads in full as CASCRDSISEQYF.